This T cell receptor (beta chain) appears in the sequencing data of a study of T cells in Graves' hyperthyroidism and ophthalmopathy (dated by TCRdb to between 2019 and 2020). In terms of the full investigation: Peripheral blood was collected at initial diagnosis, before any treatment. To identify distinguishing TCR V-J signatures, a discovery cohort of some 99 patients was used, comprising approximately 40 with Graves' ophthalmopathy and 57 with stable Graves' hyperthyroidism. Prospective prediction of ophthalmopathy was tested in an independent validation cohort consisting of some 18 hyperthyroidism patients and around 16 patients who later progressed to ophthalmopathy. The approximately 97 discovery patients were randomly divided into training and test sets at a 7:3 ratio. In about 6 Graves' hyperthyroidism patients, the study also compared T-cell repertoires from thyroid tissue with T-cell repertoires from blood. After blood sampling, hyperthyroidism patients were treated with methimazole at a starting dose of 30 mg daily, and ophthalmopathy patients were treated with high-dose intravenous methylprednisolone. TCR Vbeta CDR3 sequencing of 130 to 150 peripheral blood samples (roughly 41 ophthalmopathy, some 75 hyperthyroidism and around 17 progressor patients) is reported in the paper.

Overall study results and their limits: In validation, the model predicted progression to ophthalmopathy a median of approximately 6.6 months before onset, with about 64% sensitivity and about 72% specificity. Most expanded thyroid clonotypes (frequency above 0.001) were also detected in blood, suggesting blood repertoires may reflect thyroid immune responses. A model built on a 13 V-J signature distinguished ophthalmopathy from stable hyperthyroidism, reaching around 87% sensitivity and about 81% specificity in cross-validation and 80%/75% in testing. No statistical method was used to set the sample size in advance, and investigators knew the group allocation.

Amplification of TCR beta CDR3 regions was carried out from RNA transcripts. The first round of RT-PCR for the TCR CDR3 was performed with the HTBI primer set and the Qiagen OneStep RT-PCR kit. Libraries were constructed in a second round of multiplex PCR, after which size selection and purification were carried out. Paired-end sequencing of the libraries was performed with 100 bp reads on an Illumina HiSeq2000. The original methods were these. SOAPnuke was used to process the raw data, throwing out any read that contained adapters or uncalled bases, had a mean Phred below 15, or lacked an exact constant-primer or identifier match. COPE v1.2.5 was used to merge the high-quality paired reads, and each unique nucleotide sequence was defined as a clonotype. MiTCR v1.1 was used to align the clonotypes against IMGT TRBV, TRBD and TRBJ reference segments. The analysis was restricted to V-J combinations with a frequency above 0.0001, which together covered 99.2% of the repertoires. The TCS score was defined as the ratio of F50 (clonal expansion) to E x V (chaos), calculated using BLOSUM62-based TCRdist between CDR3 peptides within each V-J. Welch's t-statistics and random forest reduced around 550 V-J features to roughly 13, which were used in a naive Bayes classifier (R e1071). TCRdb passed the public sequencing reads through fastp at Q25 and MiXCR, retaining productive beta sequences. Entries that share a CDR3 protein sequence are merged under the most common genes and DNA. TCRdb, not the original authors, processed these V and J calls. This sample has about 580,000 distinct CDR3 sequences in its table, and approximately 15% of those were observed once. 5.8% of the sample comes from the top ten.

Note on this clonotype: It lacks a known antigen. No much larger clonotype is one base removed from it; base qualities were not supplied.

The CDR3, cysteine through phenylalanine, is 17 amino acids long. Of the read, only the CDR3 DNA is kept; its 51 bases are in frame from base 1. V lost 7 bases and J lost 0 bases, and the count of bases not matched to a germline gene is 9. Per the germline V gene (reference sequence), DFQATT is the CDR1 and SNEGSKA is the CDR2. Hyperthyroidism patients were newly diagnosed, had a disease duration of under 2 months, and were aged 18 to 65 years. Patients with uncontrolled infections, other autoimmune diseases, pregnancy or lactation were excluded. Diagnoses relied on clinical symptoms, serum thyroxine and TRAb, thyroid ultrasound and orbital computed tomography. For progressor patients, blood was drawn at the first diagnosis of hyperthyroidism, before any ophthalmopathy symptoms had appeared. PBMCs were separated from approximately 10 ml of fresh peripheral blood using Ficoll-Paque density gradient centrifugation. Patients classed as progressors first received a Graves' hyperthyroidism diagnosis and then went on to develop ophthalmopathy during follow-up. Total RNA was extracted using Trizol reagent, and RNA quality was assessed on an Agilent 2100 Bioanalyzer.

The chain links TRBV20-1 with TRBJ1-6; 10 middle bases align to TRBD1. The sequence was obtained from a woman under 40 with Graves' hyperthyroidism that later progressed to Graves' ophthalmopathy. What was sequenced was blood. The nucleotide sequence reads as follows: TGCAGTGTAAGGGACAGGGGAGTGGGCTCCTATAATTCACCCCTCCACTTT. Its protein is CSVRDRGVGSYNSPLHF.